What follows describes a single TCR beta chain. Original data processing: Estimates of nucleated cell counts were drawn from the amplification of reference gene primers. The repertoire was sequenced with immunoSEQ multiplex PCR; TCRdb's copy has only in-frame clones and lacks some. V, J and clone size derive from that table, while D and trimming were established from the DNA sequence. The table has 370,000 or so clones, about four fifths seen once. After removal of 5 bases from V and 5 bases from J, the junction contained 7 bases not matched to a gene. This CDR3 comprises 14 residues. CDR1 LNHDA and CDR2 SQIVND come from the germline V gene (reference sequence). The sample belongs to a study of blood T cell repertoires in COVID-19. Overall study context: The United States, Italy and Spain supplied acute and convalescent COVID-19 samples. T cells, B-cell-depleted T cells, or PBMCs provided the cDNA or gDNA that served as material.

The chain uses TRBV19 and TRBJ1-1, with 8 bases lining up with TRBD1. This TCR was recovered from a human donor with acute or convalescent COVID-19. The donor label of this sample is uncertain. The specimen was peripheral blood. CDR3 protein: CASSVRQGTTEAFF. DNA of the CDR3: TGTGCCAGTAGTGTCCGACAGGGGACGACTGAAGCTTTCTTT. Combining the CDR3 with reference TRBV19 and TRBJ1-1 gives the whole variable domain DGGITQSPKYLFRKEGQNVTLSCEQNLNHDAMYWYRQDPGQGLRLIYYSQIVNDFQKGDIAEGYSVSREKKESFPLTVTSAQKNPTAFYLCASSVRQGTTEAFFGQGTRLTVV.